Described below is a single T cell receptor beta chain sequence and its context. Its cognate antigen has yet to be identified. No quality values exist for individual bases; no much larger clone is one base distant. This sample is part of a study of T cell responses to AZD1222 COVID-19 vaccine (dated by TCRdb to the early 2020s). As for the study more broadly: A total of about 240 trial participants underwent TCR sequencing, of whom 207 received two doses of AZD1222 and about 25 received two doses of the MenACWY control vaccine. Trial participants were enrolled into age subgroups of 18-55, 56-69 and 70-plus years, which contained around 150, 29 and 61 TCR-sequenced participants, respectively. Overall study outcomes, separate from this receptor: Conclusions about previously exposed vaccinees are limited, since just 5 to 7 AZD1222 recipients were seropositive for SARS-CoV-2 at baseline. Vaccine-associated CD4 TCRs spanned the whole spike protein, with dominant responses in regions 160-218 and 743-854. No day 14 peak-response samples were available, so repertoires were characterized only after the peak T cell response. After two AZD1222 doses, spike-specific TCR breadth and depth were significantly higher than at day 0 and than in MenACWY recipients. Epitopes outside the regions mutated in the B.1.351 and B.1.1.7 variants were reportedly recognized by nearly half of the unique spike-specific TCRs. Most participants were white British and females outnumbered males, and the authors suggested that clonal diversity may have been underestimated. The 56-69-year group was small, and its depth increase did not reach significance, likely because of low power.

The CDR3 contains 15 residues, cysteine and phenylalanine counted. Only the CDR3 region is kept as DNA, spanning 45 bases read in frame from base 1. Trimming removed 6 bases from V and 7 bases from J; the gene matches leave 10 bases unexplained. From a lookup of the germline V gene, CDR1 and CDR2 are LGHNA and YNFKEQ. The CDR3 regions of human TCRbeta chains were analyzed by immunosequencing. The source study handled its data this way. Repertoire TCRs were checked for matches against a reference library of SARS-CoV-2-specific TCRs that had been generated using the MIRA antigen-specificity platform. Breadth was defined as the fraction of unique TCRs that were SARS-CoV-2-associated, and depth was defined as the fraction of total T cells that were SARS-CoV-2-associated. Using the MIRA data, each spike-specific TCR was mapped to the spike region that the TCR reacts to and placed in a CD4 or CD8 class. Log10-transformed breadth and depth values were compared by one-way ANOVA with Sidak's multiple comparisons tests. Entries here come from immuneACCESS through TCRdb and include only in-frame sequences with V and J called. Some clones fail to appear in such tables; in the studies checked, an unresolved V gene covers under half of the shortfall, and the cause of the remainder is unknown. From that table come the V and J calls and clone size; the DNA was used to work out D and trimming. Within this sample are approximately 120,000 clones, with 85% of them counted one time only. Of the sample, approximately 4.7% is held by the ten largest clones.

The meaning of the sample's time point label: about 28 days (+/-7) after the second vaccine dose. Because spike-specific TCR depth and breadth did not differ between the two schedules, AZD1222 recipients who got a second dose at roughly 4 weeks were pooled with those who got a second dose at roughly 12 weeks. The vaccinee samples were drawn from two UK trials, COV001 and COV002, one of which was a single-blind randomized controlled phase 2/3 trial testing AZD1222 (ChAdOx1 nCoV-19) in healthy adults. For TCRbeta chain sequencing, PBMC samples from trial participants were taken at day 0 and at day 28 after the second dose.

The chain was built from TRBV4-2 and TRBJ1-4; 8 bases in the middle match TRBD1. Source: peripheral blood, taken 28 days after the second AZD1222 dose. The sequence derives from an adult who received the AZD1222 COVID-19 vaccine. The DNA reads TGTGCCAGCAGTTCGGACAGGGAGGTTGGTGAAAAACTGTTTTTT. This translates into CASSSDREVGEKLFF.